This TCR beta chain comes out of a study of blood T cells in healthy people across ages. Notes on this clonotype: Compared with germline, one end of the junction differs, possibly owing to a read error.

Germline V lookup: CDR1 LNHNV, CDR2 YYDKDF (reference sequence). The CDR3 is 16 amino acids. Together with a sample-barcoded 5' primer, a J-beta primer mix was included in a second PCR lasting roughly 6 to 12 cycles. TCRdb fed the 5' RACE reads into MiXCR, producing one record per CDR3 protein. Here the sample spans 1.5 million to 2 million distinct CDR3 sequences, around 42% being singletons. Sequencing used blood. The genes are TRBV15 and TRBJ1-5; D is unresolved. The sequence was collected from a human donor in good health. This chain's CDR3 is CALRGSPAEQNRPQHF. CDR3 nucleotides: TGTGCCCTAAGAGGGAGTCCGGCCGAGCAAAATCGGCCCCAGCATTTT. Full variable domain (rest looked up from reference TRBV15 and TRBJ1-5): DAMVIQNPRYQVTQFGKPVTLSCSQTLNHNVMYWYQQKSSQAPKLLFHYYDKDFNNEADTPDNFQSRRPNTSFCFLDIRSPGLGDTAMYLCALRGSPAEQNRPQHFGDGTRLSIL.